This TCR beta chain was profiled in a study of blood T cells in healthy people across ages. This CDR3 is 13 amino acids long. Trimming took off 1 base at V and 11 bases at J, with 14 bases between the two ends. Per germline, CDR1 SGHTA and CDR2 FQGNSA. Researchers isolated at least 6 million PBMCs per sample. General observations from the study: While age rose, TCR beta diversity per million T cells dropped in a roughly linear way.

Points on this clonotype: What it binds is unknown.

PCR was performed a second time for about 7 to 12 cycles using a sample-barcoded 5' primer and a J-beta primer mix. TCRdb re-called the 5' RACE reads through MiXCR, storing one row per CDR3 protein. This table has over 1,500,000 distinct CDR3 sequences, about 49% appearing once. The sample comprised blood. The origin of this receptor is a woman aged 40 to 49 in good health. This chain uses TRBV7-2 with TRBJ2-5; D unclear. In DNA, the CDR3 is TGTGCCAGCAGCTTAGACGGGCGAGCTGGGCAGTACTTC. It yields the protein CASSLDGRAGQYF. Using reference TRBV7-2 and TRBJ2-5 for the parts outside the CDR3, the full variable domain is GAGVSQSPSNKVTEKGKDVELRCDPISGHTALYWYRQSLGQGLEFLIYFQGNSAPDKSGLPSDRFSAERTGGSVSTLTIQRTQQEDSAVYLCASSLDGRAGQYFGPGTRLLVL.